This TCR beta chain originates from a study of T-cell reconstitution after alpha-beta-depleted transplantation in children. A TCRbeta library incorporating unique molecular identifiers was prepared. TCRdb re-called the PCR reads with MiXCR, one entry per CDR3 protein. The sample has about 110,000 distinct CDR3 sequences; about 9.3% are singletons. Ten or more counts support this clonotype. V was clipped by 3 bases and J by 2 bases, with 17 bases between them. From germline, CDR1 is LNHDA and CDR2 SQIVND (reference sequence). The CDR3 runs 17 residues. The chain is built from TRBV19 and TRBJ1-5, with TRBD1 as a possible D gene (5 bases). This specimen was PBMCs from the stem cell graft donor, taken from the stem cell graft. This receptor was identified in a human donor who donated a stem cell graft to a child with acute lymphoblastic leukemia. CDR3 nucleotide sequence: TGTGCCAGTAGTATTCATAACAGGCCAGGAGGCAATCAGCCCCAGCATTTT. Translation gives CASSIHNRPGGNQPQHF.